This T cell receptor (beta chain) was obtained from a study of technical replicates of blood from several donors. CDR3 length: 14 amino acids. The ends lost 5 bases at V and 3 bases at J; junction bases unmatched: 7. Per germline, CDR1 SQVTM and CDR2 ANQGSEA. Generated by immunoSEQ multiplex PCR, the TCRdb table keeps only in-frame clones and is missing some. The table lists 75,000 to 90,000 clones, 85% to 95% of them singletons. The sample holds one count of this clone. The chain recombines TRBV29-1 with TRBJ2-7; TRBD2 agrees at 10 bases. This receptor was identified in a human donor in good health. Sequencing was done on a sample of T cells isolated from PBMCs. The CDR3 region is CSVTPGLADYEQYF. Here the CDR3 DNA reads TGCAGCGTTACCCCCGGACTAGCGGACTACGAGCAGTACTTC.